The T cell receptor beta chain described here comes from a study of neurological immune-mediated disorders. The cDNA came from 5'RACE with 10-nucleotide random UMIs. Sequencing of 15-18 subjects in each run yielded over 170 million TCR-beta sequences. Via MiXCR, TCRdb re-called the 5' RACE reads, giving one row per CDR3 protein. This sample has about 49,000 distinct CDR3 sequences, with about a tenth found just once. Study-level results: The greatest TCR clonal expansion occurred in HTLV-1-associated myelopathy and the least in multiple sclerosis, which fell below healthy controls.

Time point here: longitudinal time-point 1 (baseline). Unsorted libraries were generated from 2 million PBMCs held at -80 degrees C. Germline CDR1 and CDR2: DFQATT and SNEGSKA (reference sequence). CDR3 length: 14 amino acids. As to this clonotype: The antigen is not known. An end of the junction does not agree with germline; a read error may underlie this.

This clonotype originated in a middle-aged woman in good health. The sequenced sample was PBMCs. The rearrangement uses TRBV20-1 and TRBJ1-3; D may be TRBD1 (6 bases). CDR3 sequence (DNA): TGCGGTGCGCCCCACCCATCCGGAGGGGGCACCATATATTTT. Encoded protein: CGAPHPSGGGTIYF.